This T cell receptor (beta chain) was captured by sequencing in a study of Graves' ophthalmopathy and Graves' hyperthyroidism. Study findings and constraints: Blood repertoires reportedly contained most expanded thyroid clonotypes above 0.001 frequency. Between ophthalmopathy and stable hyperthyroidism, a 13-signature model drew a separation with just over 85% sensitivity and about 80% specificity.

In this sample, this clonotype turned up many times. Its target is not known. Trimming cost V 6 bases and J 3 bases; bases outside gene matches: 5. This CDR3 contains 14 residues. Germline V gives CDR1 MNHNS, CDR2 SASEGT. Lactation, pregnancy, uncontrolled infections and other autoimmune diseases were all grounds for excluding patients. PBMCs were obtained from approximately 10 ml of fresh peripheral blood. Amplifying from RNA transcripts, the study obtained TCR beta CDR3 regions. In the first round, RT-PCR was carried out with HTBI primers, and a multiplex PCR formed the second round. Each CDR3 protein is one row after TCRdb ran MiXCR on the multiplex PCR reads. Among 150,000 or so distinct CDR3 sequences listed, over 35% were seen once.

The sequencing input was peripheral blood. The chain is built from TRBV6-1 and TRBJ1-5, with 7 bases lining up with TRBD1. The sequence came from a middle-aged woman with Graves' ophthalmopathy. CDR3 protein: CASRQTGVNQPQHF. CDR3 coding DNA: TGTGCCAGCAGGCAAACAGGGGTCAATCAGCCCCAGCATTTT.